This is a list of T cell receptor beta chains from one sample in a study of blood T cell repertoires in COVID-19. Sequencing was performed with immunoSEQ multiplex PCR; in TCRdb, only in-frame clones are kept and a portion is missing. Of 110,000 to 150,000 clones listed, 80% are singletons. The sequencing input was peripheral blood. The receptors shown here come from a woman aged 50 to 60 with acute or convalescent COVID-19. The CDR3 runs from the conserved cysteine through the conserved F or W. D genes are given only for firm matches. Not every row has a clone size; where given, it reads once, few, many or a size class.

v_gene	d_gene	abundance	j_gene	CDR3nt	CDR3aa
TRBV6-5	TRBD2	.	TRBJ2-1	TGTGCCAGCCCCACGGGACTATGGTATGAGCAGTTCTTC	CASPTGLWYEQFF
TRBV9	.	.	TRBJ1-3	TGTGCCAGCAGCGTAGTGGAGGGACCTGGAAACACCATATATTTT	CASSVVEGPGNTIYF
TRBV18	TRBD1	.	TRBJ2-5	TGTGCCAGCACCACGGGGGGACAGGGGAAGCAGACCCAGTACTTC	CASTTGGQGKQTQYF
TRBV19	TRBD1	.	TRBJ1-6	TGTGCCAGTAGTGAAAGTCGACAGGGGAATTCACCCCTCCACTTT	CASSESRQGNSPLHF
TRBV12-3/TRBV12-4	.	.	TRBJ1-5	TGTGCCAGCAGTTTTACAGGGAGTCAGCCCCAGCATTTT	CASSFTGSQPQHF
TRBV7-2	TRBD2	.	TRBJ2-2	TGTGCCAGCAGCTTGGTCAGCGGGGGGAACACCGGGGAGCTGTTTTTT	CASSLVSGGNTGELFF
TRBV10-3	.	.	TRBJ1-1	TGTGCCATCAGTGAGTCGGCAAATCTGAACACTGAAGCTTTCTTT	CAISESANLNTEAFF
TRBV3-1/TRBV3-2	.	once	TRBJ1-5	TGTGCCAGCAGCCAAGATCTGGGCTGGGCTCAGCCCCAGCATTTT	CASSQDLGWAQPQHF
TRBV2	TRBD1	.	TRBJ2-4	TGTGCCAGCAGCGTTGACAGGGGGCCTGGTAGAGTTCAGTACTTC	CASSVDRGPGRVQYF
TRBV10-3	TRBD1	.	TRBJ1-5	TGTGCCGTGGGACACGGACAGGGCGGCAATCAGCCCCAGCATTTT	CAVGHGQGGNQPQHF
TRBV15	.	few	TRBJ2-3	TGTGCCACCAGCAGAGATCTTCTTCTCGAGGGTACGCAGTATTTT	CATSRDLLLEGTQYF
TRBV6-5	TRBD2	.	TRBJ2-5	TGTGCCAGCAGCTTTAGCGGGGGGACCCAGTACTTC	CASSFSGGTQYF
TRBV9	.	.	TRBJ2-5	TGTGCCAGCAGCGCTGAGACAGGAGTGCAAGAGACCCAGTACTTC	CASSAETGVQETQYF
TRBV7-2	TRBD2	.	TRBJ2-2	TGTGCCAGCAGCCCGGGACTAGCGGACACCGGGGAGCTGTTTTTT	CASSPGLADTGELFF
TRBV7-3	TRBD2	.	TRBJ2-3	TGTGCCAGCAGCCCCGCTAGCGGGGGGGCCACAGATACGCAGTATTTT	CASSPASGGATDTQYF
TRBV28	.	.	TRBJ2-7	TGTGCCAGCAGTTCCCCGACCCCCCGAGGCGCCTACGAGCAGTACTTC	CASSSPTPRGAYEQYF
TRBV5-5	TRBD1	.	TRBJ1-1	TGTGCCAGCAGATTGTTAGACGCCGGGACAGGGAAGGGAGCTTTCTTT	CASRLLDAGTGKGAFF
TRBV7-2	TRBD1	.	TRBJ2-3	TGTGCCAGCAGCAGAGGGGGACAGGGGTATGCAGATACGCAGTATTTT	CASSRGGQGYADTQYF
TRBV18	.	.	TRBJ1-1	TGTGCCAGCTCACCGTCGGGGGGCTGGGGTGAAGCTTTCTTT	CASSPSGGWGEAFF
TRBV5-1	TRBD1	.	TRBJ2-2	TGCGCCAGCAGCTTCGTTTCCGGGACAGGAGAGAACACCGGGGAGCTGTTTTTT	CASSFVSGTGENTGELFF
TRBV19	TRBD1	.	TRBJ1-2	TGTGCCAGTAGCGACAGGGAGGCGAACTATGGCTACACCTTC	CASSDREANYGYTF
TRBV6-5	.	.	TRBJ1-5	TGTGCCAGCAGAGGCCTCGGACAGAAAAATCAGCCCCAGCATTTT	CASRGLGQKNQPQHF
TRBV4-3	.	.	TRBJ1-5	TGCGCCAGCAGCCAGACGGCACAGAGCAATCAGCCCCAGCATTTT	CASSQTAQSNQPQHF
TRBV3-1/TRBV3-2	.	.	TRBJ2-7	TGTGCCAGCAGCCAAGATAATCCGGGGAAGAAGGCCTACGAGCAGTACTTC	CASSQDNPGKKAYEQYF
TRBV27	.	.	TRBJ2-7	TGTGCCAGCAGTTTATCCGGGGGGCCATACGAGCAGTACTTC	CASSLSGGPYEQYF
TRBV18	.	few	TRBJ1-1	TGTGCCAGCTCTTACGGGGGGACTGAAGCTTTCTTT	CASSYGGTEAFF
TRBV29-1	TRBD2	.	TRBJ2-1	TGCAGCGCTAGCGGGGGCCGGGAATACAATGAGCAGTTCTTC	CSASGGREYNEQFF
TRBV24-1	.	once	TRBJ1-6	TGTGCCACCAGTGAGGGGACATCTTTCGGGACCCTCCACTTT	CATSEGTSFGTLHF
TRBV28	.	.	TRBJ2-5	TGTGCCAGCAGGCTAGGTTTTAAAGAGACCCAGTACTTC	CASRLGFKETQYF
TRBV6-5	.	.	TRBJ2-7	TGTGCCAGCATGGATTTGGGGGGCGAGCAGTACTTC	CASMDLGGEQYF
TRBV30	.	.	TRBJ1-5	TGTGCCTGGAGTGTTGCTCACGGGGATCAGCCCCAGCATTTT	CAWSVAHGDQPQHF
TRBV6-5	TRBD2	once	TRBJ2-5	TGTGCCAGCAGTTCGGGGGGGGCCGGGGAGACCCAGTACTTC	CASSSGGAGETQYF
TRBV5-1	.	.	TRBJ1-2	TGCGCCAGCAGCTCGGGACAATTTCCGGAGAACTATGGCTACACCTTC	CASSSGQFPENYGYTF
TRBV4-1	.	once	TRBJ1-2	TGCGCCAGCAGCCAAGGGACTTTATTTATAGTGGGTGGCTACACCTTC	CASSQGTLFIVGGYTF
TRBV6-4	TRBD1	.	TRBJ2-1	TGTGCCAGCAGTGACACCTGGACAGGGATCGAGTTCTTC	CASSDTWTGIEFF
TRBV7-2	TRBD1	.	TRBJ1-6	TGTGCCAGCAGCTTAAGGGGGCATGGGGGGTCCTATAATTCACCCCTCCACTTT	CASSLRGHGGSYNSPLHF
TRBV12-3/TRBV12-4	.	.	TRBJ1-1	TGTGCCAGCAGCCCCGGACAGCCGGAAGCTTTCTTT	CASSPGQPEAFF
TRBV4-1	.	.	TRBJ2-3	TGCGCCAGCAGCCCCCTTTCGATGGGGCAGGCAGATACGCAGTATTTT	CASSPLSMGQADTQYF
TRBV4-1	TRBD1	.	TRBJ1-2	TGCGCCAGAGAGAGAGGGATGCAGACGGGACAGGGGTTTGGCTACACCTTC	CARERGMQTGQGFGYTF
TRBV6-5	.	.	TRBJ1-3	TGTGCCAGCGAAGACAGGTCCTCTGGAAACACCATATATTTT	CASEDRSSGNTIYF
TRBV18	TRBD1	once	TRBJ1-2	TGTGCCAGCTCACCACCCGGACAGGGAGAAGGCTACACCTTC	CASSPPGQGEGYTF
TRBV6-2/TRBV6-3	TRBD2	.	TRBJ2-1	TGTGCCAGCAGCCAACTAGCGGGGAACAATGAGCAGTTCTTC	CASSQLAGNNEQFF